This T cell receptor beta chain comes out of a study of T-cell reconstitution after alpha-beta-depleted transplantation in children. Study findings and constraints: Surviving recipient T cells and thymic progenitors underlay high day-60 TCRbeta diversity in some patients.

Deletions cut 2 bases from V and 5 bases from J, with 18 bases between. CDR3 size: 15 residues. Germline CDR1 and CDR2: DFQATT and SNEGSKA (reference sequence). As to this clonotype: What it binds is unknown.

Unique molecular identifiers were used in preparing the TCRbeta library. MiXCR, run by TCRdb on the PCR reads, gives a single entry per CDR3 protein. Counted here are 780,000 or so distinct CDR3 sequences, approximately 15% occurring once; the ten biggest clones make up approximately 4.5%. The source was PBMCs, mostly from graft donor cells, collected 360 days after TCRalphabeta/CD19-depleted stem cell transplant. This sequence was found in a male patient aged 10 to 17 who had a stem cell transplant for acute lymphoblastic leukemia, so the T cells may come from the graft donor. The V gene is TRBV20-1, the J gene TRBJ1-1; D uncertain. The CDR3 spells CSARPVSRRKTEAFF. The DNA of the CDR3 is TGCAGTGCTAGACCTGTAAGCAGACGGAAGACTGAAGCTTTCTTT.